This T cell receptor (beta chain) derives from a study of shared clonotypes between healthy human individuals (dated by TCRdb to about 2020). Concerning the study at large: A few men and a couple of women, aged 18 to 49 years, made up the cohort. For each donor, three plates each were used for CD4 naive and CD4 memory, two plates were used for CD8 naive, and one plate was used for CD8 memory. To estimate repertoire size and how much clonotypes are shared between individuals, the study performed deep sequencing of blood TCR repertoires from a few healthy adults. To increase sequencing depth and limit assay-specific biases, different laboratories used diverse techniques to prepare libraries and sequence TCR repertoires. Per donor, leukapheresis produced somewhere between about 0.94 and 8.9 billion PBMCs.

Using the deep immunoSEQ assay, TCR CDR3 regions were amplified from genomic DNA by multiplex PCR. For each cell subset, the extracted genomic DNA was distributed evenly across all wells of several immunoSEQ 96-well plates, and each plate served as one replicate. For sorted subsets, each replicate PCR was loaded with about 0.2 ug genomic DNA, equivalent to 25,000 to 35,000 T cell genomes. Purified libraries were measured with a Qubit 3.0 fluorometer, size-checked on a Bioanalyzer 2100, and measured again with the KAPA Library Quantification kit. A separate single-read 150-cycle Illumina NextSeq 550 flow cell was used to sequence each immunoSEQ 96-well plate. The authors processed their data as follows. The immunoSEQ output contained only junctional sequences without quality scores, so filtering could not match that applied to full-length reads. To assign V/J genes and CDR3, sequences were annotated against IMGT germline references using PyIR, a Python wrapper for IgBLAST v1.9. Reads were removed for weak V/J assignments (E-value above 1e-6), missing CDR3, stop codons, out-of-frame junctions, or ambiguous translated residues. V3J clonotypes were defined by identical inferred V gene, J gene, and CDR3 amino acid sequence. Percentage overlap between repertoires was calculated by dividing the number of shared unique clonotypes by the size of the smaller repertoire. Three approaches were used to assess repertoire richness: RTK rarefaction, the Chao1 estimator, and Recon v2.1 estimates of unobserved clonotypes. OLGA was used to compute generation probabilities for all TCRbeta clonotypes that the gDNA method yielded from several donors. TCRdb took over this immuneACCESS table, retaining in-frame rearrangements with V and J assigned. Such tables are incomplete; in checked studies, under half of the missing clones stem from an unresolved V gene, and the remainder is unexplained. The V and J calls and clone size come from that table; D and trimming were worked out from the DNA. Here the sample has fewer than 400,000 clones; roughly 70% occur a single time. 10% of the sample lies in the top ten.

V ends up 6 bases short and J 6 bases short, with an unmatched junction base count of 11. The CDR3 holds 15 amino acids from the cysteine to the phenylalanine. The DNA shown is the 45-base CDR3, in frame from base 1. Via the germline V gene (reference sequence), CDR1 is PRHDT and CDR2 FYEKMQ. About this clone: The antigen it recognizes is unknown. Base quality data are lacking; no much larger clone is found one base away.

Broader findings and caveats from the paper: Because the study included a small number of donors, the genetic and exposure-history diversity represented was limited. Clonotypes shared by all four sorted-subset donors showed higher generation probabilities than non-shared clonotypes. Even with the large sequencing depth, rarefaction of the sorted-subset datasets indicated that sequencing was incomplete. Sampling was limited to blood, and TCR repertoires in tissue likely differ from TCR repertoires in blood. Pairwise subsampling led to the expectation that sequencing depth would affect the degree of clonotype sharing among donors. Sharing across several donors was observed for roughly 5% of naive CD4, 3% to 3.5% of naive CD8, over 2% of memory CD4, and about 0.39% of memory CD8 clonotypes. Estimated clonotype richness was generally larger for naive than for memory subsets.

Donors were healthy HIV-negative adults with no recently reported acute infections or vaccinations. Every donor was a Caucasian adult residing in Nashville, Tennessee, USA. Magnetic negative selection was used to enrich CD4+ T cells, after which naive cells were positively selected on CD45RA and the negative fraction became the memory subset. Blood was obtained by leukapheresis, after which PBMCs were separated by Ficoll-Histopaque density gradient centrifugation and cryopreserved in liquid nitrogen vapor phase. Purity and quantity of every magnetically sorted T cell population were checked by analytical flow cytometry. Each sorted fraction had its genomic DNA isolated and then quantified by UV absorbance on a Nanodrop 2000c.

Sequenced material: memory CD4+ T cells sorted from blood. The cell subset or site label, as the study defines it: CD45RA-negative fraction. This TCR came from a man aged 30 to 45 in good health. The chain employs TRBV13 and TRBJ2-1, with 7 bases in between that match TRBD1. The base sequence is TGTGCCAGCAGACACGGGACAGCGTCTCGCAATGAGCAGTTCTTC. Its protein is CASRHGTASRNEQFF.